This TCR beta chain originates from a study of neurological immune-mediated disorders (dated by TCRdb to about 2019). Notes on the research overall: Among the roughly 35 multiple sclerosis patients, approximately 30 had relapsing-remitting MS and 3 had secondary progressive MS. Peripheral blood TCR-beta repertoires from HTLV-I-associated myelopathy (HAM/TSP) patients, multiple sclerosis patients and healthy controls were compared by UMI-based sequencing. Longitudinal samples, technical triplicates and paired sorted CD4+ and CD8+ T-cell subsets, alongside PBMC samples, were included among the approximately 100 TCR-beta libraries. The cohort was made up of about 66 subjects, consisting of around 14 HAM/TSP patients, some 35 multiple sclerosis patients and 20 healthy controls. General findings and caveats noted by the study authors: Expanded clones from different subjects shared no identical CDR3 amino acid sequences, which suggests that TCR-beta repertoires were private in all groups. The highest TCR clonal expansion was observed in HAM/TSP patients, whereas the lowest was observed in MS patients, even when compared with healthy controls. In phylogenetic analysis, the repertoires of 18 of 34 MS patients grouped into a cluster of related CDR3 sequences, which suggests a possible signature at the repertoire level. No association of the MS cluster with clinical or MRI features was observed, and the need for larger cohorts was stated by the authors.

For unsorted PBMC libraries, 2 million PBMCs were used after storage in RNAlater at -80 degrees C until RNA extraction. The multiple sclerosis patients were enrolled in a US clinical protocol that used magnetic resonance imaging to evaluate disease progression. Peripheral blood was subjected to Ficoll-Hypaque density gradient centrifugation to isolate PBMCs, which were then cryopreserved in liquid nitrogen. This clonotype was detected many times. The specificity of this receptor is unknown. Base qualities are not at hand, and no much larger clone is one base apart. cDNA synthesis used template-switch 5'RACE with a primer carrying a 10-nucleotide random unique molecular identifier tagging each TCR transcript. Every sequencing run yielded over 170 million TCR-beta sequences covering 15-18 subjects. The RNeasy kit was used to extract total RNA. The KAPA Real-time Library Amplification kit was used to amplify TCR-beta VDJ regions with primers targeting the TCR constant region and the 5'RACE anchor. Sample indexes and Illumina adaptors were added in a first PCR, and a second PCR then increased library yield. The roughly 650 bp TCR product was size-selected on a 2% E-gel SizeSelection system after Ampure bead purification. Library quality was checked on a Bioanalyzer, concentration was measured with Qubit, and libraries were quantified with the Kapa Library Quantification kit before pooling. An Illumina HiSeq 2500 sequenced the libraries paired-end 2 x 150 bp. To increase sequence diversity, roughly 24-30% phiX was spiked into each library pool. As for the authors' bioinformatics: Quality-filtered reads were processed with the UMI-based MiGEC pipeline, and over 85% of raw TCR sequences were removed by the MiGEC pipeline during error correction. IMGT germline references were used for aligning VDJ genes, and each clonotype was defined as a unique CDR3 amino acid sequence together with its V-J genes. VDJtools evaluated clonal expansion, Shannon diversity and CDR3 relatedness (CalcPairwiseDistances, ClusterSamples); CLCbio workbench built phylogenetic trees. Using coefficient-of-variation modelling across technical triplicates, the study counted a clone as expanded if it had at least 8 unique UMIs. TCRdb cleaned the public reads at Q25 with fastp, built clones with MiXCR and kept in-frame beta chains. Duplicate CDR3 protein sequences are folded into a single record with the most common DNA and genes. TCRdb's processing, not the authors' own work, is the source of the V and J calls. This sample lists 70,000 to 90,000 distinct CDR3 sequences; about 5.5% were detected once. The top ten hold 2.2% of the sample.

The receptor's source is a woman aged 25 to 39 with multiple sclerosis. Sequenced material: PBMCs.

The nucleotide sequence reads as follows: TGTGCCACTAAGAACGAGGATCAGCCCCAGCATTTT. This gives the protein CATKNEDQPQHF. The chain joins TRBV2 to TRBJ1-5; too little of a D gene remains to name it. The CDR3 numbers 12 residues from cysteine through phenylalanine. The retained sequence is limited to the CDR3, 36 bases, with the frame set at the first base. Looking up the germline V gene yields CDR1 SNHLY and CDR2 FYNNEI. V and J are truncated by 10 bases and 5 bases respectively, leaving an intervening sequence of 12 bases.